Presented here are 21 T cell receptor beta chains from one specimen sequenced in a study of blood T cell repertoires in COVID-19. Using immunoSEQ multiplex PCR, the repertoire was profiled, and TCRdb retains in-frame clones only, with some absent. The sample lists roughly 260,000 clones, 75% to 95% occurring once. The sample comprised peripheral blood. These receptors came from a person aged 18 to 35 with COVID-19, enrolled during active disease.

This clone is a singleton in its sample. V is TRBV5-4 and J is TRBJ2-2, with 10 bases lining up with TRBD1. The V and J ends lost 1 base and 5 bases, in that order; junction bases with no gene match: 2. Germline V gene sequence: CDR1 SGHNT, CDR2 YYREEE (reference sequence). The CDR3 is 15 amino acids. The CDR3 protein is CASSLRDRGTGELFF. CDR3 nucleotides: TGTGCCAGCAGCTTGCGGGACAGGGGAACCGGGGAGCTGTTTTTT.

The CDR3 nucleotides read TGTGCCAGTAGTATAGTAAGGGAAGGGACAGGGGTTCCCAATCAGCCCCAGCATTTT. Amino acids: CASSIVREGTGVPNQPQHF. This chain joins TRBV19 and TRBJ1-5; 10 bases match TRBD1. V lost 1 base and J lost 3; bases outside the gene matches: 12. CDR1 and CDR2 from the germline V gene are LNHDA and SQIVND (reference sequence). This CDR3 is built from 19 residues. The variable domain in full, completed from reference TRBV19 and TRBJ1-5, reads DGGITQSPKYLFRKEGQNVTLSCEQNLNHDAMYWYRQDPGQGLRLIYYSQIVNDFQKGDIAEGYSVSREKKESFPLTVTSAQKNPTAFYLCASSIVREGTGVPNQPQHFGDGTRLSIL.

This clone was picked up one time. V usage is TRBV6-5 and J usage is TRBJ2-7; 8 bases match TRBD1. The CDR3 runs 14 residues. Germline trimming cut 5 bases from V and 3 bases from J; bases unmatched to any gene: 6. Germline CDR1 is MNHEY and CDR2 is SVGAGI. The CDR3 region has the DNA TGTGCCAGCAGTAAGGACAGGGCGTACTACGAGCAGTACTTC. This codes for CASSKDRAYYEQYF.

The rearrangement uses TRBV30 and TRBJ1-2, with D tentatively TRBD1 (6 bases). This CDR3 comprises 11 residues. V gave up 5 bases and J gave up 8 bases, with 12 bases separating them. Germline values: CDR1 GTSNPN, CDR2 SVGIG (reference sequence). Written as DNA, the CDR3 is TGTGCCTGGGAACGGACAGAGGGCTACACCTTC. Amino acid sequence: CAWERTEGYTF.

This sequence joins TRBV19 and TRBJ1-2, with 8 bases lining up with TRBD1. Germline CDR1 reads LNHDA; CDR2 reads SQIVND (reference sequence). Unmatched junction bases numbered 15, after V lost 5 bases and J lost 4 bases. The CDR3 has 17 residues. Here the CDR3 reads CASSFTRTGIGTYGYTF. The DNA of the CDR3 is TGTGCCAGTAGTTTCACCCGGACAGGGATAGGCACCTATGGCTACACCTTC.

This clone came up once. The chain combines TRBV29-1 with TRBJ2-7; tentative D call: TRBD1 (5 bases). Trimming took off 4 bases at V and 3 bases at J, with 10 bases between the two ends. The CDR3 runs 12 residues. CDR1 and CDR2 from the germline V gene are SQVTM and ANQGSEA. The CDR3 nucleotides are TGCAGCGTTGCAGGGTCTAACTACGAGCAGTACTTC. Residues: CSVAGSNYEQYF.

V gene TRBV29-1 combines with J gene TRBJ2-7; TRBD2 matches 7 bases. CDR3 length: 12 amino acids. Germline lookup yields CDR1 SQVTM and CDR2 ANQGSEA. The CDR3 bases are TGCAGTGCTCTAGCGGACACTTACGAGCAGTACTTC. Protein sequence: CSALADTYEQYF.

The CDR3 sequence is CASSQDSRRFEREQYF. CDR3 bases: TGCGCCAGCAGCCAAGATTCGCGGAGATTTGAGCGCGAGCAGTACTTC. The J gene is TRBJ2-7, the V gene TRBV4-3; D is ambiguous. Germline-derived CDR1 and CDR2 are LGHNA and YSLEER. The CDR3 sequence is 16 residues long. Trimming pared 0 bases from V and 6 bases from J, leaving 18 bases between.

The chain couples TRBV5-1 to TRBJ2-2; D is possibly TRBD2 (6 bases). From germline, CDR1 is SGHRS and CDR2 YFSETQ. The CDR3 sequence is 15 residues long. V was trimmed by 4 bases and J by 6 bases, leaving 16 bases between them. CDR3 sequence reads: CASSLSLSSAGELFF. CDR3 in DNA: TGCGCCAGCAGCCTCTCCCTCTCTAGCGCCGGGGAGCTGTTTTTT.

V is TRBV11-3 and J is TRBJ2-7; TRBD2 matches 7 bases. The CDR3 totals 12 residues. With V trimmed by 4 bases and J by 7 bases, 4 bases remained unmatched. Per the germline V gene, CDR1 is SGHNT and CDR2 is YENEEA. CDR3 sequence: CASSSPGLEQYF. The CDR3 nucleotides are TGTGCCAGCAGCTCGCCGGGACTAGAGCAGTACTTC.

The chain carries TRBV7-6 and TRBJ1-3; D is possibly TRBD1 (6 bases). CDR1 is SGHVS and CDR2 is FNYEAQ in the germline V gene. Deletions cut 1 base from V and 4 bases from J, with 14 bases between. The CDR3 runs to 16 residues. The CDR3 sequence: CASSLGAGTPGNTIYF. The CDR3 coding sequence is TGTGCCAGCAGCTTAGGAGCCGGGACACCGGGAAACACCATATATTTT.

The V call is TRBV4-1, the J call TRBJ2-3; 10 nucleotides align to TRBD2. V dropped 1 base and J dropped 5; count of bases not matched to a gene: 9. This CDR3 comprises 17 residues. Germline V gene data show CDR1 as MGHRA and CDR2 as YSYEKL. CDR3 residues: CASSQGFLAGGKDTQYF. The CDR3 region has the DNA TGCGCCAGCAGCCAAGGATTTTTAGCGGGAGGCAAAGATACGCAGTATTTT.

The genes are TRBV7-9 and TRBJ2-7; no definite D call. The CDR3 length is 14 residues. The ends were cut back, 5 bases at V and 2 bases at J, with 13 bases in the middle. The germline CDR1 and CDR2 sequences are SEHNR and FQNEAQ (reference sequence). The CDR3 spells CASSPKEPTYEQYF. DNA for the CDR3: TGTGCCAGCAGCCCCAAGGAGCCCACCTACGAGCAGTACTTC. Drawing the rest from reference TRBV7-9 and TRBJ2-7, the complete variable domain is DTGVSQNPRHKITKRGQNVTFRCDPISEHNRLYWYRQTLGQGPEFLTYFQNEAQLEKSRLLSDRFSAERPKGSFSTLEIQRTEQGDSAMYLCASSPKEPTYEQYFGPGTRLTVT.

The chain couples TRBV7-2 to TRBJ2-7; the D gene is possibly TRBD2 (6 bases). Trimming took off 5 bases at V and 2 bases at J, with 16 bases between the two ends. Germline values: CDR1 SGHTA, CDR2 FQGNSA. The CDR3 extends over 15 amino acids. The CDR3 loop is CASSLPGTLPYEQYF. CDR3 in DNA: TGTGCCAGCAGCCTCCCTGGGACTTTACCCTACGAGCAGTACTTC.

The rearrangement uses TRBV6-5 and TRBJ1-5; D remains ambiguous. In germline, CDR1 is MNHEY, CDR2 SVGAGI. Deletions cut 4 bases from V and 5 bases from J, with 9 bases between. There are 13 residues in the CDR3. As DNA, the CDR3 is TGTGCCAGCAGTTCAACGAGGGATCAGCCCCAGCATTTT. This gives the protein CASSSTRDQPQHF.

The chain has TRBV19 and TRBJ2-7, with TRBD2 matching over 8 bases. CDR3 length: 13 residues. With 7 bases clipped from V and 1 base from J, the junction kept 3 bases outside the gene matches. Germline values: CDR1 LNHDA, CDR2 SQIVND (reference sequence). CDR3 coding DNA: TGTGCCAGTATGGGCGGGAGGTCCTACGAGCAGTACTTC. Its protein is CASMGGRSYEQYF.

V usage is TRBV9 and J usage is TRBJ1-2; 8 bases align to TRBD1. The V segment lost 3 bases and the J segment 4 bases; nucleotides outside the gene matches: 2. The length of the CDR3 is 13 residues. Germline-derived CDR1 and CDR2 are SGDLS and YYNGEE. The CDR3 DNA sequence: TGTGCCAGCAGCGCAGGGGGCGTCTATGGCTACACCTTC. Protein product: CASSAGGVYGYTF.

This chain uses TRBV7-8 with TRBJ2-7, with D uncertain. CDR1 is SGHVS and CDR2 is FQNEAQ in the germline V gene. V lost 1 base, J lost 0 bases, and 10 bases lay in between. This CDR3 has 15 amino acids. In nucleotides, the CDR3 is TGTGCCAGCAGCTTAGAACCGATAGCCTCCTACGAGCAGTACTTC. Amino acid sequence: CASSLEPIASYEQYF. Based on the CDR3 plus reference TRBV7-8 and TRBJ2-7, the full variable domain is GAGVSQSPRYKVAKRGQDVALRCDPISGHVSLFWYQQALGQGPEFLTYFQNEAQLDKSGLPSDRFFAERPEGSVSTLKIQRTQQEDSAVYLCASSLEPIASYEQYFGPGTRLTVT.

The chain employs TRBV5-5 and TRBJ1-2; D not certain. The CDR3 is 16 amino acids. V was cut by 9 bases and J by 2 bases, with 23 bases left in between. Per germline, CDR1 SGHKS and CDR2 YYEKEE (reference sequence). The CDR3 sequence is CATTDEITRANYGYTF. Written as DNA, the CDR3 is TGTGCCACTACGGATGAAATTACGAGGGCAAACTATGGCTACACCTTC. Full variable domain (remainder filled in from reference TRBV5-5 and TRBJ1-2): DAGVTQSPTHLIKTRGQQVTLRCSPISGHKSVSWYQQVLGQGPQFIFQYYEKEERGRGNFPDRFSARQFPNYSSELNVNALLLGDSALYLCATTDEITRANYGYTFGSGTRLTVV.

The chain employs TRBV19 and TRBJ1-6, with D tentatively TRBD1 (6 bases). CDR1 and CDR2 (germline): LNHDA, SQIVND (reference sequence). Between the trimmed V and J ends, which lost 5 bases and 10 bases, there was a span of 12 bases. The CDR3 is made up of 13 amino acids. CDR3 coding DNA: TGTGCCAGTAGTCTCCCAGGGGAATCACCCCTCCACTTT. It codes for CASSLPGESPLHF.

The rearrangement uses TRBV4-3 and TRBJ2-7; TRBD1 matches at 9 bases. The length of the CDR3 is 16 residues. Losses at the gene ends were 4 bases for V and 4 bases for J; bases not matched to a gene: 11. Germline V gives CDR1 LGHNA, CDR2 YSLEER. Here the CDR3 reads CASSLGYGTGWYEQYF. In DNA, the CDR3 is TGCGCCAGCAGCCTTGGATACGGGACAGGGTGGTACGAGCAGTACTTC.